This entry is about one T cell receptor beta chain. Its target is unknown. The CDR3 spans 13 residues. The germline gives CDR1 MGHRA, CDR2 YSYEKL. The V and J ends lost 0 bases and 4 bases respectively, with 6 bases between them. The source of the sample is a study of regulatory T cells. Amplification used 52 TRBV primers and 13 TRBJ primers. The protocol was immunoSEQ multiplex PCR, while the TCRdb copy is restricted to in-frame clones and leaves out a portion. The sample has around 15,000 clones, more than 85% seen once; the top ten hold 32%. Study-level findings and limits: Skewed V and J usage and few unique V-J pairs marked patient repertoires, most in Tregs.

The chain has TRBV4-1 and TRBJ1-2; D gene uncertain. The sequenced sample was CD8+ T cells sorted from blood. The receptor was derived from a person between 18 and 35 years old with CD3G deficiency. As DNA, the CDR3 is TGCGCCAGCAGCCAAGACTCCCCCTATGGCTACACCTTC. Translation: CASSQDSPYGYTF.